Listed here are 7 T cell receptor beta chains from one sample, sequenced in a study of T cells in localized non-small cell lung cancer. Sequencing was performed with immunoSEQ multiplex PCR; in TCRdb, only in-frame clones are kept and a portion is missing. Here the sample spans roughly 61,000 clones, about four fifths being singletons. The sample was PBMCs, taken before any cancer treatment. These receptors originate from a man between 40 and 70 years old with stage II lung adenocarcinoma.

The sample holds a few counts of this clone. The CDR3, as DNA: TGTGCCAGCAGTTCCCCAGGTACTGGAAACACCATATATTTT. Residues: CASSSPGTGNTIYF. The V and J genes are TRBV6-5 and TRBJ1-3, with D uncertain. There are 14 residues in the CDR3. Germline V lookup: CDR1 MNHEY, CDR2 SVGAGI. Between the trimmed V and J ends, which lost 4 bases and 2 bases, there was a span of 9 bases.

The chain employs TRBV25-1 and TRBJ2-3; 9 bases match TRBD2. In germline, CDR1 is MGHDK, CDR2 SYGVNS. This CDR3 comprises 15 residues. Trimming cost V 3 bases and J 5 bases; bases outside gene matches: 6. The CDR3: CASSEGAGGRDTQYF. The DNA of the CDR3 is TGTGCCAGCAGTGAGGGTGCGGGAGGGAGAGATACGCAGTATTTT.

The V gene is TRBV10-3, the J gene TRBJ2-7; 7 nucleotides align to TRBD2. Germline CDR1 is ENHRY and CDR2 is SYGVKD. The CDR3 contains 18 residues. The trim removed 3 bases at V and 0 bases at J, leaving 14 bases unmatched. The CDR3 loop reads CAISDEGRAGAFSYEQYF. The CDR3, as DNA: TGTGCCATCAGTGACGAGGGGCGGGCGGGAGCCTTCTCCTACGAGCAGTACTTC.

This clone was recorded once. This chain connects TRBV29-1 to TRBJ2-1; tentative D call: TRBD2 (5 bases). The length of the CDR3 is 13 residues. Germline loops: CDR1 SQVTM, CDR2 ANQGSEA. V was trimmed by 6 bases and J by 3 bases, leaving 12 bases between them. CDR3 nucleotides: TGCAGCGTCTGGACTCCCCGCTACAATGAGCAGTTCTTC. Its protein product is CSVWTPRYNEQFF.

V gene TRBV28 combines with J gene TRBJ2-7; 9 positions match TRBD1. This CDR3 spans 14 amino acids. V shed 7 bases and J 0 bases; nucleotides not matched to a gene: 4. CDR1 and CDR2 (germline): MDHEN, SYDVKM. Here the CDR3 reads CASMGQGISYEQYF. DNA of the CDR3: TGTGCCAGCATGGGACAGGGCATCTCCTACGAGCAGTACTTC.

This chain links TRBV21-1 with TRBJ1-5; the listed D gene, TRBD1, was not tested against the DNA. TRBV21-1 is a pseudogene locus. The CDR3 runs 16 residues. CDR3: CASSKSYRAPNQPQHF. The CDR3, as DNA: TGTGCCAGCAGCAAATCCTACAGGGCTCCTAATCAGCCCCAGCATTTT.

The DNA for the CDR3 is TGTGCCATCAGCCCAGCGGGTAGGACCTACGAGCAGTACTTC. This gives the protein CAISPAGRTYEQYF. This chain uses TRBV10-3 with TRBJ2-7; TRBD2 is a possible D gene (6 bases). Germline-derived CDR1 and CDR2 are ENHRY and SYGVKD. Trimming shortened V by 6 bases and J by 2 bases, and 14 bases separated the two germline ends. This CDR3 spans 14 amino acids.